Following are 17 T cell receptor beta chains from one sample sequenced in a study of beta chain features in type 1 diabetes. Study findings and constraints: There was a moderate but significant shortening of TCRB CDR3s in all four CD4+ subsets of Type 1 diabetes patients.

No cognate antigen is known for these TCRs. Of the isolated RNA, all was reverse transcribed, and so the sequenced material was expressed TCRB transcripts. Assay used: immunoSEQ multiplex PCR; TCRdb lists only in-frame clones, some missing. The sample has over 120,000 clones, around 13% seen once. The material sequenced was central memory CD4+ T cells from blood. All receptors derive from a man younger than 35 with type 1 diabetes.

This clone occurred a few times. This rearrangement joins TRBV15 to TRBJ2-1; D not certain. The germline V gene has CDR1 LNHNV and CDR2 YYDKDF (reference sequence). This CDR3 has 15 amino acids. Trimming shortened V by 3 bases and J by 2 bases, and 11 bases separated the two germline ends. CDR3 sequence: CATSRTQGTYNEQFF. The CDR3 nucleotides read TGTGCCACCAGCAGGACTCAAGGAACCTACAATGAGCAGTTCTTC.

The rearrangement uses TRBV6-1 and TRBJ2-5; 7 bases fit TRBD2. The CDR3 runs to 16 residues. Per the germline V gene, CDR1 is MNHNS and CDR2 is SASEGT. The V gene end was trimmed by 0 bases and the J gene end by 3 bases; junction bases not matched to a gene: 7. CDR3 protein: CASSEALHRGEETQYF. The CDR3 DNA sequence: TGTGCCAGCAGTGAAGCCCTCCACCGGGGGGAAGAGACCCAGTACTTC.

A few counts support this clone. This chain links TRBV11-3 with TRBJ2-1; TRBD2 is a possible D gene (6 bases). Germline-derived CDR1 and CDR2 are SGHNT and YENEEA. The CDR3 totals 16 residues. V dropped 6 bases and J dropped 8 bases, with 23 bases sitting between them. CDR3 nucleotides: TGTGCCAGCAGTTATAGGGGCCCGGGGGACCTGGATGAGCAGTTCTTC. It translates to CASSYRGPGDLDEQFF. Together with reference TRBV11-3 and TRBJ2-1, the CDR3 gives the full variable domain: EAGVVQSPRYKIIEKKQPVAFWCNPISGHNTLYWYLQNLGQGPELLIRYENEEAVDDSQLPKDRFSAERLKGVDSTLKIQPAELGDSAVYLCASSYRGPGDLDEQFFGPGTRLTVL.

This clone came up a few times. The chain is built from TRBV7-6 and TRBJ2-1; 8 bases agree with TRBD2. Losses at the gene ends were 5 bases for V and 6 bases for J; bases not matched to a gene: 9. The CDR3 is 15 amino acids. CDR1 SGHVS and CDR2 FNYEAQ come from the germline V gene. The CDR3 reads CASSTDWTSTNEQFF. The CDR3 DNA follows: TGTGCCAGCAGCACAGACTGGACTAGCACCAATGAGCAGTTCTTC.

The rearrangement links TRBV5-6 to TRBJ1-2; the D gene is possibly TRBD1 (5 bases). The V end lost 3 bases, the J end lost 6 bases, and 18 bases lay between the germline ends. CDR3 length: 15 amino acids. Germline CDR1 and CDR2: SGHDT and YYEEEE. CDR3 residues: CASSSEGRREHGYTF. In DNA, the CDR3 is TGTGCCAGCAGCTCGGAGGGCCGCAGGGAGCATGGCTACACCTTC.

This sequence joins TRBV7-8 and TRBJ1-2, with 7 bases fitting TRBD1. Trimming cost V 5 bases and J 4 bases; bases outside gene matches: 10. Germline V gene lookup returns CDR1 SGHVS and CDR2 FQNEAQ. The CDR3 consists of 15 residues. The DNA for the CDR3 is TGTGCCAGCAGCCCAGGGAGGGACAGAAGCTATGGCTACACCTTC. It encodes CASSPGRDRSYGYTF.

This clone was seen a handful of times. The rearrangement uses TRBV6-6 and TRBJ2-5; 9 bases align to TRBD2. Trimming took 2 bases from V and 8 from J; bases not matched to a gene: 6. Germline V gene lookup returns CDR1 MNHNY and CDR2 SVGAGI (reference sequence). The CDR3 is 14 residues long. The CDR3 region is CASSYGLAGPTQYF. The DNA for the CDR3 is TGTGCCAGCAGTTACGGGCTAGCGGGACCAACCCAGTACTTC.

This clone was seen a handful of times. The chain links TRBV7-9 to TRBJ1-5, with 7 bases that match TRBD1. The length of the CDR3 is 15 residues. Trimming took 1 base from V and 5 from J; bases not matched to a gene: 5. Germline V gives CDR1 SEHNR, CDR2 FQNEAQ (reference sequence). Here the CDR3 DNA reads TGTGCCAGCAGCTTAGACGACAGGGCACATCAGCCCCAGCATTTT. Translation: CASSLDDRAHQPQHF.

This clone was observed a handful of times. Other DNA sequences from this sample encode an identical CDR3 as well. The DNA for the CDR3 is TGTGCCTGGAGTGTATCAGGGCAGGGTAATTCACCCCTCCACTTT. Protein: CAWSVSGQGNSPLHF. This chain connects TRBV30 to TRBJ1-6, with a tentative D call TRBD1 (5 bases). CDR1 is GTSNPN, CDR2 SVGIG, per germline (reference sequence). V gave up 0 bases and J gave up 6 bases, with 12 bases separating them. This CDR3 region has 15 residues.

The J gene is TRBJ1-1, the V gene TRBV9; no firm D call. Per germline, CDR1 SGDLS and CDR2 YYNGEE. V was clipped by 0 bases and J by 0 bases, with 6 bases between them. This CDR3 is built from 14 residues. CDR3 DNA: TGTGCCAGCAGCGTAGTACCAATGAACACTGAAGCTTTCTTT. Its translation is CASSVVPMNTEAFF.

This clone has a handful of counts. V usage is TRBV7-9 and J usage is TRBJ2-2; D gene uncertain. CDR3 length: 13 amino acids. Trimming removed 6 bases at V and 6 bases at J, with 11 bases between. Germline-derived CDR1 and CDR2 are SEHNR and FQNEAQ (reference sequence). This CDR3 reads CASSPHGAGELFF. The CDR3 DNA reads as TGTGCCAGCAGTCCTCATGGGGCCGGGGAGCTGTTTTTT.

This clone has at least ten counts. Additional DNA sequences in this sample encode the identical CDR3. This rearrangement joins TRBV30 to TRBJ1-2; D call uncertain. Germline CDR1 GTSNPN, CDR2 SVGIG (reference sequence). CDR3 length: 13 amino acids. V dropped 4 bases and J dropped 8 bases, with 17 bases sitting between them. The CDR3 sequence: CAWTWRALGGYTF. The CDR3 DNA reads TGTGCCTGGACCTGGAGGGCGCTCGGGGGCTACACCTTC.

This chain uses TRBV7-8 with TRBJ2-1, with D unresolved. Germline V CDR1 and CDR2: SGHVS, FQNEAQ. The CDR3 spans 12 residues. Deletions cut 3 bases from V and 9 bases from J, with 9 bases between. The CDR3 DNA reads TGTGCCAGCAGCTTTGTGGCCGGTGAGCAGTTCTTC. Translation gives CASSFVAGEQFF.

This clone has only a few counts. The V and J genes are TRBV28 and TRBJ1-6; weak D call: TRBD1 (6 bases). CDR1 MDHEN and CDR2 SYDVKM come from the germline V gene. V lost 3 bases, J lost 7 bases, and 16 bases lay in between. The CDR3 is made up of 16 amino acids. The CDR3 region has the DNA TGTGCCAGCAGTTTGCATACAGGGTCCCAGAATTCACCCCTCCACTTT. As protein: CASSLHTGSQNSPLHF.

The chain combines TRBV30 with TRBJ2-1, with a weak D call TRBD2 (6 bases). The V and J ends lost 0 bases and 11 bases respectively, with 11 bases between them. This CDR3 has 12 amino acids. Germline V gives CDR1 GTSNPN, CDR2 SVGIG (reference sequence). CDR3 sequence reads: CAWSVVAGKQFF. The CDR3, as DNA: TGTGCCTGGAGTGTGGTGGCGGGGAAGCAGTTCTTC.

V is TRBV5-4 and J is TRBJ2-3; D not certain. The V gene's germline CDR1 is SGHNT and CDR2 YYREEE (reference sequence). CDR3 size: 16 residues. V was cut by 0 bases and J by 3 bases, with 14 bases left in between. In DNA form, the CDR3 reads TGTGCCAGCAGCTTGGATTTCGCGCCCATAACAGATACGCAGTATTTT. It yields the protein CASSLDFAPITDTQYF.

The chain joins TRBV7-2 to TRBJ2-2; D is unresolved. V shed 0 bases and J shed 7 bases, with 6 bases lying between them. Looked up from germline, CDR1 is SGHTA and CDR2 is FQGNSA. There are 13 residues in the CDR3. The CDR3 loop reads CASSLAPGGELFF. CDR3 nucleotide sequence: TGTGCCAGCAGCTTAGCTCCAGGCGGGGAGCTGTTTTTT.